This T cell receptor beta chain was captured by sequencing in a study of CD8 T cells in ankylosing spondylitis. Findings of the study overall: Made up of about eight highly homologous variants, a TCR beta motif appeared characteristic of ankylosing spondylitis blood. As reported, disease-linked clones showed significant enrichment in matched ankylosing spondylitis synovial fluid.

This clonotype occurred a few times. Antigen unknown. Quantitative 5'-RACE with molecular barcodes produced the TCR beta libraries. From the 5' RACE reads, TCRdb called clonotypes with MiXCR, one entry per CDR3 protein. The sample carries roughly 670,000 distinct CDR3 sequences, under 20% recorded once. Trimming cost V 1 base and J 0 bases, with 10 bases left between them. There are 15 residues in the CDR3. CDR1 DFQATT and CDR2 SNEGSKA come from the germline V gene (reference sequence). The chain links TRBV20-1 to TRBJ2-4; unclear D gene. The clonotype was recovered from a male donor with ankylosing spondylitis. Input material: blood, either unsorted or a sorted T cell fraction (not recorded which). The CDR3 DNA reads TGCAGTGCTAGAGGGAGTGTCCAAGCCAAAAACATTCAGTACTTC. Amino acid sequence: CSARGSVQAKNIQYF.